A single sample gave rise to the 11 T cell receptor beta chains below, sequenced in a study of T cell responses to AZD1222 COVID-19 vaccine. Clones were read by immunoSEQ multiplex PCR, and TCRdb kept only the in-frame ones, dropping some. The table records around 69,000 clones, 70% to 90% of them present only once. Sequences were derived from peripheral blood, sampled on day 0 of AZD1222 vaccination. The source is an adult in good health.

The rearrangement uses TRBV5-5 and TRBJ2-1; tentatively, D is TRBD1 (6 bases). The length of the CDR3 is 15 residues. Germline V CDR1 and CDR2: SGHKS, YYEKEE (reference sequence). V dropped 5 bases and J dropped 0 bases, with 12 bases sitting between them. This CDR3 is CASRGTGSSYNEQFF. The CDR3 DNA reads as TGTGCCAGCAGGGGTACAGGGAGCTCCTACAATGAGCAGTTCTTC.

V gene TRBV24-1 combines with J gene TRBJ2-5, with TRBD1 matching over 10 bases. Germline values: CDR1 KGHDR, CDR2 SFDVKD. J gave up 3 bases and V 4 bases, and 4 bases lay outside the gene matches. CDR3 size: 15 residues. The DNA of the CDR3 is TGTGCCACCAGTGACCCCGGGACAGGGGAAGAGACCCAGTACTTC. It yields the protein CATSDPGTGEETQYF.

The chain is built from TRBV7-2 and TRBJ2-5; either TRBD1 or TRBD2 may supply D (5 bases each). This CDR3 region has 13 residues. Germline V gives CDR1 SGHTA, CDR2 FQGNSA. The V and J ends lost 3 bases and 9 bases respectively, with 14 bases between them. The CDR3 loop is CASSLGTPGAQYF. For the CDR3, the DNA is TGTGCCAGCAGCTTGGGGACCCCCGGGGCCCAGTACTTC. Supplemented by reference TRBV7-2 and TRBJ2-5, the full variable domain reads GAGVSQSPSNKVTEKGKDVELRCDPISGHTALYWYRQSLGQGLEFLIYFQGNSAPDKSGLPSDRFSAERTGGSVSTLTIQRTQQEDSAVYLCASSLGTPGAQYFGPGTRLLVL.

The rearrangement uses TRBV10-3 and TRBJ2-1; 14 bases agree with TRBD2. This CDR3 comprises 16 residues. V shed 5 bases and J 4 bases; nucleotides not matched to a gene: 4. CDR1 is ENHRY and CDR2 is SYGVKD in the germline V gene. CDR3 nucleotide sequence: TGTGCCATCAGTTCCGGACTAGCGGGGGGATACAATGAGCAGTTCTTC. Its translation is CAISSGLAGGYNEQFF.

The DNA for the CDR3 is TGTGCCAGCAGCAACTTGGATACGCAGTATTTT. Translated: CASSNLDTQYF. The J gene is TRBJ2-3, the V gene TRBV5-4; unclear D gene. The CDR3 length is 11 residues. Germline loops: CDR1 SGHNT, CDR2 YYREEE (reference sequence). Trimming cost V 4 bases and J 6 bases, with 6 bases left between them.

This sequence joins TRBV29-1 and TRBJ2-1; no clear D gene. CDR3 length: 11 amino acids. The V and J ends lost 7 bases and 7 bases respectively, with 11 bases between them. Germline values: CDR1 SQVTM, CDR2 ANQGSEA. For the CDR3, the DNA is TGCAGCGGGTACTTGGGGAATGAGCAGTTCTTC. Translation: CSGYLGNEQFF.

V usage is TRBV5-8 and J usage is TRBJ1-2, with TRBD1 as a possible D gene (5 bases). CDR1 is SGHTS and CDR2 is YDEGEE in the germline V gene. The V and J ends lost 7 bases and 7 bases respectively, with 20 bases between them. The CDR3 has 14 amino acids. The CDR3 DNA reads TGTGCCAGCGCGAGGAAGGGGACGGGATCTGGCTACACCTTC. It translates to CASARKGTGSGYTF. Variable domain in full (rest from reference TRBV5-8 and TRBJ1-2): EAGVTQSPTHLIKTRGQQATLRCSPISGHTSVYWYQQALGLGLQFLLWYDEGEERNRGNFPPRFSGRQFPNYSSELNVNALELEDSALYLCASARKGTGSGYTFGSGTRLTVV.

The V gene is TRBV19, the J gene TRBJ1-3, with D possibly being TRBD1 (5 bases). V was trimmed by 5 bases and J by 0 bases, leaving 14 bases between them. There are 16 residues in the CDR3. Germline values: CDR1 LNHDA, CDR2 SQIVND (reference sequence). This chain's CDR3 is CASSYGTMSSGNTIYF. The CDR3 nucleotides are TGTGCCAGTAGTTACGGGACGATGAGCTCTGGAAACACCATATATTTT.

The chain joins TRBV18 to TRBJ1-2; D might be TRBD1 (5 bases). The germline CDR1 and CDR2 sequences are KGHSH and LQKENI. The CDR3 consists of 15 residues. Trimming took 2 bases from V and 0 from J, leaving 10 bases between them. The chain's CDR3 is CASSPRGRSNYGYTF. The CDR3, as DNA: TGTGCCAGCTCACCAAGGGGCCGTTCTAACTATGGCTACACCTTC. Looking up the rest from reference TRBV18 and TRBJ1-2 gives the full variable domain: NAGVMQNPRHLVRRRGQEARLRCSPMKGHSHVYWYRQLPEEGLKFMVYLQKENIIDESGMPKERFSAEFPKEGPSILRIQQVVRGDSAAYFCASSPRGRSNYGYTFGSGTRLTVV.

This clone occurred a few times. The chain carries TRBV5-1 and TRBJ1-2, with 8 bases lining up with TRBD1. CDR3 length equals 16 residues. The V gene's germline CDR1 is SGHRS and CDR2 YFSETQ. Trimming cost V 5 bases and J 2 bases; bases outside gene matches: 11. The CDR3 reads CASRNSPGQANYGYTF. Here the CDR3 DNA reads TGCGCCAGCAGGAACTCTCCGGGACAGGCGAACTATGGCTACACCTTC.

The rearrangement links TRBV19 to TRBJ2-3; 10 bases are a match to TRBD2. There are 15 residues in the CDR3. J lost 3 bases, V lost 6 bases, and 6 bases had no gene match. Germline loops: CDR1 LNHDA, CDR2 SQIVND (reference sequence). The CDR3 coding sequence is TGTGCCAGTAGCCCTCCTAGCGGGGGTACAGATACGCAGTATTTT. Protein product: CASSPPSGGTDTQYF.